What follows is one T cell receptor (beta chain) and its context. The sample originates from a study of blood T cell repertoires in COVID-19. Study-level information: There were acute and convalescent COVID-19 samples, and they came from the United States, Italy and Spain. In each case, the material was cDNA or gDNA derived from T cells, B-cell-depleted T cells, or PBMCs.

In the original processing: For nucleated cells, counts were estimated from reference gene primer amplification. Sequencing used immunoSEQ multiplex PCR; TCRdb keeps in-frame clones, though not all of them. V, J and clone size derive from that table, while D and trimming were established from the DNA sequence. This sample has some 130,000 clones; approximately 80% occur once, and the top ten carry more than 15%. The CDR3 length is 13 residues. Germline-derived CDR1 and CDR2 are SNHLY and FYNNEI. Trimming removed 5 bases at V and 7 bases at J, with 15 bases between. The source is a man of 80 years or more with acute or convalescent COVID-19. The chain employs TRBV2 and TRBJ2-7; D is possibly TRBD1 (6 bases). Input material: peripheral blood. Here the CDR3 DNA reads TGTGCCAGCAGTCGGGACACCCGTGAGGAGCAGTACTTC. As protein: CASSRDTREEQYF.